The rows below give T cell receptor beta chains drawn from one sample of a study of cytomegalovirus exposure and HLA in healthy donors. Method: immunoSEQ multiplex PCR; TCRdb's copy keeps in-frame clones and lacks some. The sample table includes more than 40,000 clones. The sequenced sample was PBMCs. The receptors stem from a male donor in good health and CMV-seronegative. Both conserved end residues are part of each CDR3. A D gene is named only where the DNA matches it firmly.

v_call: TRBV4-1; cdr3_length: 13; d_call: TRBD1; j_call: TRBJ1-1; cdr3_aa: CASSPDRGTEAFF; cdr3_nt: TGCGCCAGCAGCCCCGACAGGGGCACTGAAGCTTTCTTT
v_call: TRBV7-2; cdr3_length: 15; d_call: TRBD2; j_call: TRBJ2-7; cdr3_aa: CASSAQGGGRYEQYF; cdr3_nt: TGTGCCAGCAGCGCCCAGGGCGGGGGTCGCTACGAGCAGTACTTC
v_call: TRBV11-2; cdr3_length: 15; d_call: .; j_call: TRBJ2-7; cdr3_aa: CASSLAGTYSYEQYF; cdr3_nt: TGTGCCAGCAGCCTGGCCGGGACATACTCCTACGAGCAGTACTTC
v_call: TRBV4-3; cdr3_length: 20; d_call: .; j_call: TRBJ1-4; cdr3_aa: CASSQDRRAPRGATNEKLFF; cdr3_nt: TGCGCCAGCAGCCAAGATCGTAGGGCACCAAGGGGTGCAACTAATGAAAAACTGTTTTTT
v_call: TRBV29-1; cdr3_length: 15; d_call: .; j_call: TRBJ1-1; cdr3_aa: CSVENPRRQHTEAFF; cdr3_nt: TGCAGCGTTGAGAATCCCCGCAGACAGCACACTGAAGCTTTCTTT
v_call: TRBV6-6; cdr3_length: 13; d_call: .; j_call: TRBJ1-5; cdr3_aa: CASGGGINQPQHF; cdr3_nt: TGTGCCAGCGGCGGGGGGATCAATCAGCCCCAGCATTTT
v_call: TRBV7-2; cdr3_length: 14; d_call: .; j_call: TRBJ2-5; cdr3_aa: CASSFTGMSGTQYF; cdr3_nt: TGTGCCAGCAGCTTCACGGGGATGTCGGGGACCCAGTACTTC
v_call: TRBV5-1; cdr3_length: 16; d_call: TRBD1; j_call: TRBJ1-3; cdr3_aa: CASSPRDSVFGNTIYF; cdr3_nt: TGCGCCAGCAGCCCGAGGGACAGCGTCTTTGGAAACACCATATATTTT
v_call: TRBV7-6; cdr3_length: 15; d_call: .; j_call: TRBJ2-3; cdr3_aa: CASSYSQTGEETQYF; cdr3_nt: TGTGCCAGCAGCTACAGTCAAACAGGGGAGGAAACGCAGTATTTT
v_call: TRBV4-3; cdr3_length: 17; d_call: TRBD1; j_call: TRBJ2-7; cdr3_aa: CASSQAHSGTEVYEQYF; cdr3_nt: TGCGCCAGCAGCCAAGCCCACTCGGGGACAGAAGTCTACGAGCAGTACTTC
v_call: TRBV30; cdr3_length: 13; d_call: TRBD2; j_call: TRBJ2-7; cdr3_aa: CAWSSTSGYEQYF; cdr3_nt: TGTGCCTGGAGTTCGACTAGCGGCTACGAGCAGTACTTC
v_call: TRBV6-6; cdr3_length: 11; d_call: TRBD1; j_call: TRBJ2-7; cdr3_aa: CASRDRGQQYF; cdr3_nt: TGTGCCAGCAGAGACAGGGGCCAGCAGTACTTC
v_call: TRBV5-1; cdr3_length: 13; d_call: .; j_call: TRBJ2-7; cdr3_aa: CASTANGGAEQYF; cdr3_nt: TGCGCCAGCACCGCCAACGGAGGGGCCGAGCAGTACTTC
v_call: TRBV29-1; cdr3_length: 13; d_call: TRBD1; j_call: TRBJ2-7; cdr3_aa: CSVGDRVGGEQYF; cdr3_nt: TGCAGCGTAGGCGACAGGGTTGGGGGCGAGCAGTACTTC
v_call: TRBV5-1; cdr3_length: 12; d_call: .; j_call: TRBJ2-3; cdr3_aa: CASSSDIDTQYF; cdr3_nt: TGCGCCAGCAGCTCCGACATAGATACGCAGTATTTT
v_call: TRBV5-1; cdr3_length: 16; d_call: .; j_call: TRBJ2-1; cdr3_aa: CASSLGWAGDYNEQFF; cdr3_nt: TGCGCCAGCAGCTTGGGGTGGGCAGGGGACTACAATGAGCAGTTCTTC
v_call: TRBV7-6; cdr3_length: 17; d_call: .; j_call: TRBJ2-1; cdr3_aa: CASRPNYRGSGYNEQFF; cdr3_nt: TGTGCCAGCAGACCGAATTACAGGGGTAGCGGCTACAATGAGCAGTTCTTC
v_call: TRBV30; cdr3_length: 16; d_call: TRBD1; j_call: TRBJ2-3; cdr3_aa: CAWSADTGAHTDTQYF; cdr3_nt: TGTGCCTGGAGTGCCGACACAGGGGCCCACACAGATACGCAGTATTTT
v_call: TRBV30; cdr3_length: 13; d_call: .; j_call: TRBJ2-7; cdr3_aa: CAWSKRSSYEQYF; cdr3_nt: TGTGCCTGGAGTAAGCGTAGCTCCTACGAGCAGTACTTC
v_call: TRBV11-2; cdr3_length: 14; d_call: TRBD2; j_call: TRBJ2-7; cdr3_aa: CASSLEGGRYEQYF; cdr3_nt: TGTGCCAGCAGCTTAGAGGGGGGGAGGTACGAGCAGTACTTC
v_call: TRBV5-1; cdr3_length: 15; d_call: .; j_call: TRBJ2-3; cdr3_aa: CASSLAPGISDTQYF; cdr3_nt: TGCGCCAGCAGCTTGGCGCCGGGGATCTCGGATACGCAGTATTTT
v_call: TRBV4-2; cdr3_length: 15; d_call: TRBD2; j_call: TRBJ2-7; cdr3_aa: CASSQDPGGPYEQYF; cdr3_nt: TGTGCCAGCAGCCAAGATCCGGGGGGGCCCTACGAGCAGTACTTC
v_call: TRBV7-2; cdr3_length: 12; d_call: .; j_call: TRBJ2-7; cdr3_aa: CASSFRSGEQYF; cdr3_nt: TGTGCCAGCAGCTTTAGGTCGGGCGAGCAGTACTTC
v_call: TRBV14; cdr3_length: 14; d_call: .; j_call: TRBJ2-5; cdr3_aa: CASSQGGGKETQYF; cdr3_nt: TGTGCCAGCAGCCAAGGGGGAGGCAAAGAGACCCAGTACTTC
v_call: TRBV6-5; cdr3_length: 16; d_call: .; j_call: TRBJ1-1; cdr3_aa: CASSYPNPEAYTEAFF; cdr3_nt: TGTGCCAGCAGTTACCCAAATCCGGAGGCGTACACTGAAGCTTTCTTT
v_call: TRBV18; cdr3_length: 16; d_call: TRBD1; j_call: TRBJ2-2; cdr3_aa: CASSRTGTENTGELFF; cdr3_nt: TGTGCCAGCTCACGAACCGGGACAGAGAACACCGGGGAGCTGTTTTTT
v_call: TRBV13; cdr3_length: 15; d_call: TRBD1; j_call: TRBJ1-2; cdr3_aa: CASSLVGQGVRGYTF; cdr3_nt: TGTGCCAGCAGCTTAGTCGGACAGGGGGTAAGGGGCTACACCTTC
v_call: TRBV4-2; cdr3_length: 13; d_call: TRBD2; j_call: TRBJ2-1; cdr3_aa: CASRAGGDNEQFF; cdr3_nt: TGTGCCAGCAGGGCGGGGGGGGACAATGAGCAGTTCTTC
v_call: TRBV6-6; cdr3_length: 15; d_call: TRBD2; j_call: TRBJ2-3; cdr3_aa: CASSPAIAGPDTQYF; cdr3_nt: TGTGCCAGCAGTCCCGCGATAGCGGGGCCTGATACGCAGTATTTT
v_call: TRBV2; cdr3_length: 14; d_call: .; j_call: TRBJ1-2; cdr3_aa: CASSITGSRLGYTF; cdr3_nt: TGTGCCAGCAGTATTACAGGATCCCGCCTTGGCTACACCTTC
v_call: TRBV6-5; cdr3_length: 15; d_call: TRBD2; j_call: TRBJ2-5; cdr3_aa: CASSPSSGGAETQYF; cdr3_nt: TGTGCCAGCAGTCCGTCTAGCGGGGGAGCGGAGACTCAGTACTTC
v_call: TRBV25-1; cdr3_length: 15; d_call: .; j_call: TRBJ1-2; cdr3_aa: CASSSSLWLNYGYTF; cdr3_nt: TGTGCCAGCAGTTCCTCCCTCTGGCTGAACTATGGCTACACCTTC
v_call: TRBV27; cdr3_length: 13; d_call: .; j_call: TRBJ2-7; cdr3_aa: CASSAPPSYEQYF; cdr3_nt: TGTGCCAGCAGTGCCCCGCCCAGCTACGAGCAGTACTTC